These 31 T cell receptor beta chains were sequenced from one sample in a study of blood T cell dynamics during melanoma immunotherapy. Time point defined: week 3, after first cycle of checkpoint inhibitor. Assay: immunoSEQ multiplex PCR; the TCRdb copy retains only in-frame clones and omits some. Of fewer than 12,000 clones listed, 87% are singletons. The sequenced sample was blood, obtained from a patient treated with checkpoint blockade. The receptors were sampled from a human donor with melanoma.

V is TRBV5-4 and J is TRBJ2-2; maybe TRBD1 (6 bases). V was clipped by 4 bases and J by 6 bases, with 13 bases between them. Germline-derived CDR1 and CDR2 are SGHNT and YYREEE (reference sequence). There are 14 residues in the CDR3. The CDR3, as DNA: TGTGCCAGCAGCCCTCAAAAGGGGGCCGGGGAGCTGTTTTTT. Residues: CASSPQKGAGELFF.

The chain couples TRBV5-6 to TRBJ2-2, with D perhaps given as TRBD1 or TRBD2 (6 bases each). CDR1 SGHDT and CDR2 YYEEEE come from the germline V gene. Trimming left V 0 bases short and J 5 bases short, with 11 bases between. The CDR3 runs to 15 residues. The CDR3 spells CASSLEGGGTGELFF. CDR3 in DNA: TGTGCCAGCAGCTTGGAGGGGGGCGGTACCGGGGAGCTGTTTTTT. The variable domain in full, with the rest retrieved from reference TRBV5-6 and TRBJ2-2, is DAGVTQSPTHLIKTRGQQVTLRCSPKSGHDTVSWYQQALGQGPQFIFQYYEEEERQRGNFPDRFSGHQFPNYSSELNVNALLLGDSALYLCASSLEGGGTGELFFGEGSRLTVL.

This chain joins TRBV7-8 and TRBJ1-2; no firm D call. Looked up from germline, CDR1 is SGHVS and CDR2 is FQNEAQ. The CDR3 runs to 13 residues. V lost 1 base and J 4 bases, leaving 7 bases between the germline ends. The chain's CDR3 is CASSLDQSYGYTF. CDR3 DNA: TGTGCCAGCAGCTTAGACCAGAGCTATGGCTACACCTTC.

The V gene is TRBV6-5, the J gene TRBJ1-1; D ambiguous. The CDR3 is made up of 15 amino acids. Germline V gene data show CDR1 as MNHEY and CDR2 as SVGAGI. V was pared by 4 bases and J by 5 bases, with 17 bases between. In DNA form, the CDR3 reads TGTGCCAGCAGTTCCGTCCGGGAGGGTTATACTGAAGCTTTCTTT. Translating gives CASSSVREGYTEAFF.

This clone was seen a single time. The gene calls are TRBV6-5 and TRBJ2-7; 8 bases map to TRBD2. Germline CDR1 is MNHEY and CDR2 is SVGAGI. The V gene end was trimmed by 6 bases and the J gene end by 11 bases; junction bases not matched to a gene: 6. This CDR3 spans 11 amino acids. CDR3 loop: CASSQGTREYF. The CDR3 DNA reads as TGTGCCAGCAGCCAGGGGACTAGAGAGTACTTC.

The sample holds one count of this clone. CDR3 residues: CSVERGSADTQYF. The CDR3 DNA reads TGCAGCGTTGAACGGGGCTCGGCAGATACGCAGTATTTT. The chain uses TRBV29-1 and TRBJ2-3, with D perhaps being TRBD1 or TRBD2 (5 bases each). CDR1 SQVTM and CDR2 ANQGSEA come from the germline V gene. The V end lost 2 bases, the J end lost 4 bases, and 10 bases lay between the germline ends. This CDR3 spans 13 amino acids.

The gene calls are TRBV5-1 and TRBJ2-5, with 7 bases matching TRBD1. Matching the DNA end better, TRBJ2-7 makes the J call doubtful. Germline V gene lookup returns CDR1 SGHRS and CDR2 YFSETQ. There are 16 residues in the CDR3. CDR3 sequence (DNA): TGCGCCAGCAGCCCGTCCGGGACAGCGGCTCTCTACGAGCAGTACTTC. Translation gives CASSPSGTAALYEQYF.

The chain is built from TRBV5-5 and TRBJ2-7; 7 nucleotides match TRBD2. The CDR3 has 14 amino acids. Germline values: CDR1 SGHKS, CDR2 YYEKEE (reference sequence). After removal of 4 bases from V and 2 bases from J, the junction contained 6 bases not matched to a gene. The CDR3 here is CASSPGGGAYEQYV. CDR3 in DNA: TGTGCCAGCAGCCCTGGTGGGGGGGCCTACGAGCAGTACGTC.

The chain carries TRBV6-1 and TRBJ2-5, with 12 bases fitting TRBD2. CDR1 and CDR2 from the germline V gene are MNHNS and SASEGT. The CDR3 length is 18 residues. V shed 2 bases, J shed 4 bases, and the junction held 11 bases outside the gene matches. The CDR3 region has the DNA TGTGCCAGCAGTGAATTAAGAGGGTCTAGCGGGGGGGCAGAGACCCAGTACTTC. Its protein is CASSELRGSSGGAETQYF.

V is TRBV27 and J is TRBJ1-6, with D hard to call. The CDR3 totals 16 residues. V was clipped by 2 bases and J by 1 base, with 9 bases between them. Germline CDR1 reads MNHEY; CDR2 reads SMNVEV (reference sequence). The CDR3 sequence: CASSLERRSYNSPLHF. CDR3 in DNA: TGTGCCAGCAGTTTAGAAAGGAGATCCTATAATTCACCCCTCCACTTT.

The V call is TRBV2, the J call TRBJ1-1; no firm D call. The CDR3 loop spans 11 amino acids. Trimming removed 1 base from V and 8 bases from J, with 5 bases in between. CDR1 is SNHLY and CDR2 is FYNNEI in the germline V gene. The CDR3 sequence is CASSEEGEAFF. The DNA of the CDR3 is TGTGCCAGCAGTGAAGAAGGGGAAGCTTTCTTT.

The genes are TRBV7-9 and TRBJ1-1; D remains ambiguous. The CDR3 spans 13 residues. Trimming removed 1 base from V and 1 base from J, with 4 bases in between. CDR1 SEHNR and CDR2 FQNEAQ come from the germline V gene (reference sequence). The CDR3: CASSLVENTEAFF. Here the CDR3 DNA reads TGTGCCAGCAGCTTAGTGGAGAACACTGAAGCTTTCTTT.

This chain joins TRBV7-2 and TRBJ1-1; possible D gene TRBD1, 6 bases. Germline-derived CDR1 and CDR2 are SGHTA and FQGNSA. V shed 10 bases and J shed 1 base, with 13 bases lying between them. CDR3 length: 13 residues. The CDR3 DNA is TGTGCCATCTTAGGACAGCCGAACACTGAAGCTTTCTTT. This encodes CAILGQPNTEAFF.

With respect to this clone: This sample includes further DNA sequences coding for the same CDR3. CDR3: CASSPRTGGNYGYTF. The CDR3 DNA is TGTGCCAGCAGCCCGAGGACAGGCGGAAACTATGGCTACACCTTC. The chain couples TRBV7-9 to TRBJ1-2, with 7 bases that match TRBD1. Germline V CDR1 and CDR2: SEHNR, FQNEAQ (reference sequence). V shed 5 bases, J shed 2 bases, and the junction held 8 bases outside the gene matches. CDR3 length equals 15 residues.

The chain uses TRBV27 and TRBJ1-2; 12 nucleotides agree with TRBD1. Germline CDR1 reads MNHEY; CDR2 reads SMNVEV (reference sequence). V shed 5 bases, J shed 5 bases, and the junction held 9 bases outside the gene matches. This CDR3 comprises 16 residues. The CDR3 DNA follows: TGTGCCAGCAGTCCGATCGGGACAGGGGGCGGATATGGCTACACCTTC. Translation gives CASSPIGTGGGYGYTF.

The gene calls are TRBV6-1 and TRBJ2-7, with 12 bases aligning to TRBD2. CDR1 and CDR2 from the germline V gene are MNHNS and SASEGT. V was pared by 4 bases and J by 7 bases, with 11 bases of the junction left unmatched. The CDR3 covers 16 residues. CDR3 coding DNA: TGTGCCAGCAGTGGGGGACTAGCGGGTTCTTCAGGAGAGCAGTACTTC. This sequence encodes CASSGGLAGSSGEQYF.

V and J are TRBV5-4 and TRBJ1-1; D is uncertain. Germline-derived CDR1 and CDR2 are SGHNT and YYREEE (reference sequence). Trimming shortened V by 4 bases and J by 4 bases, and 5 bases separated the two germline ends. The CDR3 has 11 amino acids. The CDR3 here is CASSRGTEAFF. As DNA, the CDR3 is TGTGCCAGCAGCCGGGGCACTGAAGCTTTCTTT.

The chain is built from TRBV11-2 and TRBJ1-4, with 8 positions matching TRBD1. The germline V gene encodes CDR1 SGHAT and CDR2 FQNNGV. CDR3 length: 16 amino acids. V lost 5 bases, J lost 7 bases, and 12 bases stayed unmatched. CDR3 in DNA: TGTGCCAGCAGCCAAACCCTACAGGGGGTCGGTGAAAAACTGTTTTTT. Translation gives CASSQTLQGVGEKLFF.

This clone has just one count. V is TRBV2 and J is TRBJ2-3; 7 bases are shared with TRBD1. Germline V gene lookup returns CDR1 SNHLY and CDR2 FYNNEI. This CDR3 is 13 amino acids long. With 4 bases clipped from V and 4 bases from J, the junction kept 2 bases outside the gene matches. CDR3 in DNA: TGTGCCAGCAGTGTTGGGACAGCAGATACGCAGTATTTT. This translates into CASSVGTADTQYF.

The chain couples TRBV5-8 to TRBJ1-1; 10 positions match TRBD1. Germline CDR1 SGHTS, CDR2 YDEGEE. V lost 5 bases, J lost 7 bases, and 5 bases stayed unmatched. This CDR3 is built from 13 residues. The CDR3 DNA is TGTGCCAGCAGTTGGGACAGGGGTTTTGAAGCTTTCTTT. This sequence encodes CASSWDRGFEAFF.

The chain's CDR3 is CASSPSRNQPQHF. The CDR3 DNA reads TGTGCCAGCTCACCTAGCAGGAATCAGCCCCAGCATTTT. The V and J genes are TRBV18 and TRBJ1-5, with D unclear. CDR1 and CDR2 from the germline V gene are KGHSH and LQKENI. V lost 3 bases and J 4 bases, leaving 7 bases between the germline ends. The CDR3 contains 13 residues.

The CDR3 protein is CASSLARTGLTGEQFF. As DNA, the CDR3 is TGTGCCAGCAGCTTGGCCCGGACAGGGTTGACGGGTGAGCAGTTCTTC. The V call is TRBV5-6, the J call TRBJ2-1; 8 bases are shared with TRBD1. The V gene end was trimmed by 0 bases and the J gene end by 9 bases; junction bases not matched to a gene: 11. Germline V gives CDR1 SGHDT, CDR2 YYEEEE. This CDR3 spans 16 amino acids.

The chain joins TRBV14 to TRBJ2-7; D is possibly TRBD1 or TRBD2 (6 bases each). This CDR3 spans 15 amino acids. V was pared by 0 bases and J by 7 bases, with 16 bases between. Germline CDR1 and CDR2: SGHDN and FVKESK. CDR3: CASSQDGRGREEQYF. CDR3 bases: TGTGCCAGCAGCCAAGACGGACGGGGGCGGGAAGAGCAGTACTTC.

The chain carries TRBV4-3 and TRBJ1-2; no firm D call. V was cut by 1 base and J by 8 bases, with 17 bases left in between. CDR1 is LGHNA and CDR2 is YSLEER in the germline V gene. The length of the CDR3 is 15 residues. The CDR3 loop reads CASSQAGSATGGYTF. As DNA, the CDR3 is TGCGCCAGCAGCCAAGCCGGGTCCGCCACCGGGGGCTACACCTTC.

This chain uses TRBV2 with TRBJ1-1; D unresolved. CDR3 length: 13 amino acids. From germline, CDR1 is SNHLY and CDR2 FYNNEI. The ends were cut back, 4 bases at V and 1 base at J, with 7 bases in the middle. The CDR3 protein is CASSVQQNTEAFF. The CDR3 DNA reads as TGTGCCAGCAGTGTTCAACAGAACACTGAAGCTTTCTTT.

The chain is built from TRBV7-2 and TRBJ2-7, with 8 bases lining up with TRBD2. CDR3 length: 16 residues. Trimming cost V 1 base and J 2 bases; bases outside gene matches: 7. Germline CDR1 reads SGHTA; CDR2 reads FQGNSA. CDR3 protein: CASSLGFGGAPYEQYF. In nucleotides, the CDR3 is TGTGCCAGCAGCTTAGGCTTCGGGGGGGCCCCCTACGAGCAGTACTTC.

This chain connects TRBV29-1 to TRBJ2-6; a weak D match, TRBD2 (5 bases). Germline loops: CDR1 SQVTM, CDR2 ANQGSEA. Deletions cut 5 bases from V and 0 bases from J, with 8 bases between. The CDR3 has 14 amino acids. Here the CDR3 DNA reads TGCAGCGTTTCCGGACTCTCTGGGGCCAACGTCCTGACTTTC. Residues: CSVSGLSGANVLTF.

DNA for the CDR3: TGTGCCAGCAGTGAAGGGACAGGGCGGCAGCCCCAGCATTTT. Translation gives CASSEGTGRQPQHF. V gene TRBV6-1 combines with J gene TRBJ1-5, with 8 nucleotides matching TRBD1. The CDR3 has 14 residues. The J segment lost 7 bases and the V segment lost 1 base, leaving 3 bases of the junction unmatched. Germline V CDR1 and CDR2: MNHNS, SASEGT.

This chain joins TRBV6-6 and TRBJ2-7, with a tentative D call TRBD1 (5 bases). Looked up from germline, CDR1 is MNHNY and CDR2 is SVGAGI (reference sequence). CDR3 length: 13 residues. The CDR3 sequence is CASSRDQGYEQCV. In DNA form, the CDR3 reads TGTGCCAGCAGCCGCGACCAGGGCTACGAGCAGTGCGTC.

The CDR3 nucleotides read TGTGCCTTTCTCAGGGGCTCTGGAAACACCATATATTTT. Translating it yields CAFLRGSGNTIYF. This rearrangement joins TRBV30 to TRBJ1-3; the D gene is possibly TRBD1 (6 bases). V lost 7 bases, J lost 0 bases, and 10 bases lay in between. CDR1 and CDR2 from the germline V gene are GTSNPN and SVGIG (reference sequence). The CDR3 has 13 residues.

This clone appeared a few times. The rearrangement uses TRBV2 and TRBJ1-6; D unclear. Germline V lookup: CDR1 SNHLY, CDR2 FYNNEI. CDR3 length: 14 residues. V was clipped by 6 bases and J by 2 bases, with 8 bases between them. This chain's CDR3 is CASRGAAYNSPLHF. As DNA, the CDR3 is TGTGCCAGCAGGGGCGCAGCCTATAATTCACCCCTCCACTTT.